This T cell receptor beta chain appears in the sequencing data of a study of blood T cells in healthy people across ages. Study-wide results and limits: Naive T cell percentage strongly correlated with TCR beta diversity.

The CDR3 is made up of 13 amino acids. J was trimmed by 8 bases and V by 3 bases; bases with no gene match: 5. In its sample, this clonotype was seen once. Its antigen is not known. Peripheral blood samples of around 9.3 milliliters were drawn from each donor. With a J-beta primer mix and a sample-barcoded 5' primer, a second PCR ran about 7 to 11 cycles. Each cDNA molecule was tagged by a template-switch adaptor with 12 random nucleotides. One entry per CDR3 protein, called by TCRdb with MiXCR from the 5' RACE reads. The sample lists about 760,000 distinct CDR3 sequences, around 50% occurring once. The chain employs TRBV12-3 or TRBV12-4 and TRBJ1-1, with 8 bases fitting TRBD1. Sequencing used blood. The receptor was isolated from a man aged 40-50 years in good health. CDR3 loop: CASSFGTGVEAFF. CDR3 sequence (DNA): TGTGCCAGCAGTTTCGGGACAGGTGTCGAAGCTTTCTTT.